The rows below give T cell receptor beta chains drawn from one sample of a study of post-analysis software for immune sequencing data. TCRdb reanalysed the PCR reads using MiXCR and keeps one entry per CDR3 protein. The sample carries fewer than 850,000 distinct CDR3 sequences, 25% to 30% recorded once. Sample: blood. The source of these receptors is a girl aged 10-17 years with multiple sclerosis. CDR3s include the opening cysteine and the closing phenylalanine or tryptophan. A D gene is named only where the DNA matches it firmly. The size entry is marked missing in some rows and otherwise reads once, few, many or a size class.

v_gene: TRBV10-3
abundance: few
j_gene: TRBJ2-3
len: 16
d_gene: TRBD2
CDR3nt: TGTGCCATCAGTAAGACTAGCGGGAGGCTCCCAGATACGCAGTATTTT
CDR3aa: CAISKTSGRLPDTQYF

v_gene: TRBV4-3
abundance: -
j_gene: TRBJ2-3
len: 15
d_gene: -
CDR3nt: TGCGCCAGCAGCCTATTTACTAGAACGGCAGATACGCAGTATTTT
CDR3aa: CASSLFTRTADTQYF

v_gene: TRBV12-3/TRBV12-4
abundance: few
j_gene: TRBJ2-6
len: 15
d_gene: -
CDR3nt: TGTGCCAGCAGAGGGCCAGACTCTGGGGCCAACGTCCTGACTTTC
CDR3aa: CASRGPDSGANVLTF

v_gene: TRBV27
abundance: many
j_gene: TRBJ2-7
len: 14
d_gene: TRBD2
CDR3nt: TGTGCCAGCGGACCGGGACTAGCTAGAGAAGAGCAGTACTTC
CDR3aa: CASGPGLAREEQYF

v_gene: TRBV7-2
abundance: many
j_gene: TRBJ2-7
len: 13
d_gene: -
CDR3nt: TGTGCCAGCAGCTTCCCGGGGACCTACGAGCAGTACTTC
CDR3aa: CASSFPGTYEQYF

v_gene: TRBV29-1
abundance: -
j_gene: TRBJ2-5
len: 14
d_gene: -
CDR3nt: TGCAGCGTGGTGGCGGGATGGGGACAAGAGACCCAGTACTTC
CDR3aa: CSVVAGWGQETQYF

v_gene: TRBV27
abundance: few
j_gene: TRBJ2-5
len: 19
d_gene: TRBD1
CDR3nt: TGTGCCAGCAGTTTGGTGCGCGGACAGGGGCCCTTTGGGGGGGAGACCCAGTACTTC
CDR3aa: CASSLVRGQGPFGGETQYF

v_gene: TRBV3-1
abundance: -
j_gene: TRBJ2-7
len: 14
d_gene: TRBD1
CDR3nt: TGTGCCAGCAGCAATGGGCCAGGGGGCTACGAGCAGTACTTC
CDR3aa: CASSNGPGGYEQYF

v_gene: TRBV10-3
abundance: few
j_gene: TRBJ1-2
len: 14
d_gene: -
CDR3nt: TGTGCCATCAGCGCAGAGGGACGGGACTATGGCTACACCTTC
CDR3aa: CAISAEGRDYGYTF

v_gene: TRBV20-1
abundance: -
j_gene: TRBJ1-4
len: 13
d_gene: -
CDR3nt: TGCAGTGCCCCGCCGGACGGCAATGAAAAACTGTTTTTT
CDR3aa: CSAPPDGNEKLFF

v_gene: TRBV28
abundance: -
j_gene: TRBJ2-6
len: 17
d_gene: -
CDR3nt: TGTGCCAGCAGTTTTGAGGGGCGCGTCTCTGGGGCCAACGTCCTGACTTTC
CDR3aa: CASSFEGRVSGANVLTF

v_gene: TRBV25-1
abundance: -
j_gene: TRBJ2-5
len: 15
d_gene: -
CDR3nt: TGTGCCAGCAGTGAATCCGGCAGGGCACAAGAGACCCAGTACTTC
CDR3aa: CASSESGRAQETQYF

v_gene: TRBV5-1
abundance: -
j_gene: TRBJ2-7
len: 14
d_gene: TRBD1
CDR3nt: TGCGCCAGCAGCTTAGGACAGGGTTTATCGGAGCAGTACTTC
CDR3aa: CASSLGQGLSEQYF

v_gene: TRBV7-8
abundance: -
j_gene: TRBJ2-7
len: 13
d_gene: -
CDR3nt: TGTGCCAGCAGCATACACACAGGGTCCGAGCAGTACTTC
CDR3aa: CASSIHTGSEQYF

v_gene: TRBV5-1
abundance: -
j_gene: TRBJ1-4
len: 14
d_gene: TRBD1
CDR3nt: TGCGCCAGCAGCTACGACAGGGGAGGTGAAAAACTGTTTTTT
CDR3aa: CASSYDRGGEKLFF

v_gene: TRBV20-1
abundance: -
j_gene: TRBJ1-1
len: 14
d_gene: -
CDR3nt: TGCAGTGCTAGGCCGCTGGGGGCGGACACTGAAGCTTTCTTT
CDR3aa: CSARPLGADTEAFF

v_gene: TRBV7-9
abundance: few
j_gene: TRBJ2-5
len: 19
d_gene: TRBD1
CDR3nt: TGTGCCAGCAGCCTCCCGAAGCTTAGGGGGACGGACAGGGGACAGACCCAGTACTTC
CDR3aa: CASSLPKLRGTDRGQTQYF

v_gene: TRBV20-1
abundance: -
j_gene: TRBJ2-1
len: 15
d_gene: -
CDR3nt: TGCAGTGCTAGAGCTACCAGCGGGTATAACAATGAGCAGTTCTTC
CDR3aa: CSARATSGYNNEQFF

v_gene: TRBV24-1
abundance: many
j_gene: TRBJ2-5
len: 13
d_gene: -
CDR3nt: TGTGCCACCAGTGGACCCCTCCAAGAGACCCAGTACTTC
CDR3aa: CATSGPLQETQYF

v_gene: TRBV7-9
abundance: few
j_gene: TRBJ2-1
len: 15
d_gene: TRBD2
CDR3nt: TGTGCCAGCAGCCGCGTCCGGACTAGCGACAATGAGCAGTTCTTC
CDR3aa: CASSRVRTSDNEQFF

v_gene: TRBV11-3
abundance: -
j_gene: TRBJ1-1
len: 15
d_gene: -
CDR3nt: TGTGCCAGCAGAGAAGGGGTGGGTTTCGACACTGAAGCTTTCTTT
CDR3aa: CASREGVGFDTEAFF

v_gene: TRBV9
abundance: -
j_gene: TRBJ2-7
len: 12
d_gene: -
CDR3nt: TGTGCCAGCAGCAAAACTTCGGAGGAGCAGTACTTC
CDR3aa: CASSKTSEEQYF

v_gene: TRBV12-3/TRBV12-4
abundance: -
j_gene: TRBJ2-5
len: 14
d_gene: -
CDR3nt: TGTGCCAGCAGTTTCGACAGAAATCAAGAGACCCAGTACTTC
CDR3aa: CASSFDRNQETQYF

v_gene: TRBV20-1
abundance: -
j_gene: TRBJ1-1
len: 13
d_gene: -
CDR3nt: TGCAGTGCTAAACAGGCTCGGAACACTGAAGCTTTCTTT
CDR3aa: CSAKQARNTEAFF

v_gene: TRBV6-6
abundance: few
j_gene: TRBJ1-2
len: 15
d_gene: TRBD1
CDR3nt: TGTGCCAGCAGTTCCCCACAGGGGGCCAACTATGGCTACACCTTC
CDR3aa: CASSSPQGANYGYTF

v_gene: TRBV10-2
abundance: -
j_gene: TRBJ2-5
len: 14
d_gene: -
CDR3nt: TGCGCCAGCAGTCTCTTTGGACCACAAGAGACCCAGTACTTC
CDR3aa: CASSLFGPQETQYF

v_gene: TRBV6-5
abundance: few
j_gene: TRBJ1-6
len: 15
d_gene: -
CDR3nt: TGTGCCAGCAGTTATCGGCAGGGGTTGCATTCACCCCTCCACTTT
CDR3aa: CASSYRQGLHSPLHF

v_gene: TRBV12-3/TRBV12-4
abundance: many
j_gene: TRBJ2-5
len: 15
d_gene: TRBD1
CDR3nt: TGTGCCAGCAGCCGGACAGGGATTAAACAAGAGACCCAGTACTTC
CDR3aa: CASSRTGIKQETQYF

v_gene: TRBV3-1
abundance: -
j_gene: TRBJ2-5
len: 13
d_gene: -
CDR3nt: TGTGCCAGCAGCCAAGATGGGTCCCAGACCCAGTACTTC
CDR3aa: CASSQDGSQTQYF

v_gene: TRBV20-1
abundance: once
j_gene: TRBJ2-5
len: 15
d_gene: -
CDR3nt: TGCAGTGCTAGATTATCGACCGGGACGGTCCACGAGCGGTACTTC
CDR3aa: CSARLSTGTVHERYF

v_gene: TRBV7-9
abundance: few
j_gene: TRBJ1-2
len: 12
d_gene: -
CDR3nt: TGTGCCAGCAGCCCCCCGGGGGGCGGCTACACCTTC
CDR3aa: CASSPPGGGYTF

v_gene: TRBV29-1
abundance: many
j_gene: TRBJ2-7
len: 12
d_gene: -
CDR3nt: TGCAGCGTTGGGGTGAGCTCCTACGAGCAGTACTTC
CDR3aa: CSVGVSSYEQYF